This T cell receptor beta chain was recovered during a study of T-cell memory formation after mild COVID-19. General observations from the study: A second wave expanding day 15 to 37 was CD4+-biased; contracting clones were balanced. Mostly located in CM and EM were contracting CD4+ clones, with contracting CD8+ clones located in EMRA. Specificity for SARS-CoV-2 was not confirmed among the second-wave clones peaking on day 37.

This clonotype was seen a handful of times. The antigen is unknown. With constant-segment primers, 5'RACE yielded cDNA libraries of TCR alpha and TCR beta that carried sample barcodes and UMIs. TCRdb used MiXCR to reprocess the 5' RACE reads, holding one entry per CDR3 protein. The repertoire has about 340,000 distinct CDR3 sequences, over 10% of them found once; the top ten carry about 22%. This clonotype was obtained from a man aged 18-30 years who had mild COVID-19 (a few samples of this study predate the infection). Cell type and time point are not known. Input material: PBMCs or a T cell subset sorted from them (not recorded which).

CDR3 region: CASSYRGGGSAGDTF. CDR3 in DNA: TGTGCCAGCAGTTACCGTGGGGGGGGCAGTGCCGGGGACACCTTC. J is TRBJ1-2 and V is TRBV6-5; maybe TRBD1 (6 bases). V lost 2 bases and J lost 12, with 22 bases in between. The CDR3 runs 15 residues. The germline CDR1 and CDR2 sequences are MNHEY and SVGAGI.